The next 28 T cell receptor beta chains were all read from a single sample in a study of identical twins. TCRdb processed the 5' RACE reads anew with MiXCR; each CDR3 protein has one entry. The repertoire holds some 330,000 distinct CDR3 sequences, with 7% to 9.5% as singletons. Input material: naive T cells sorted from blood. The receptors stem from a woman in her forties or fifties in good health.

This clonotype was seen a few times. This rearrangement joins TRBV21-1 to TRBJ1-2; no DNA check was done on the table's D call, TRBD1. TRBV21-1 has pseudogene status. This CDR3 spans 11 amino acids. CDR3 residues: CAQDRVYGYTF. The CDR3 nucleotides read TGTGCCCAAGACAGGGTCTATGGCTACACCTTC.

This clonotype came up many times. This chain links TRBV27 with TRBJ2-2, with D tentatively TRBD1 or TRBD2 (5 bases each). V was cut by 4 bases and J by 0 bases, with 9 bases left in between. CDR1 and CDR2 from the germline V gene are MNHEY and SMNVEV (reference sequence). The CDR3 is made up of 15 amino acids. CDR3 sequence: CASSSGTSNTGELFF. The CDR3 DNA follows: TGTGCCAGCAGTTCCGGGACCTCGAACACCGGGGAGCTGTTTTTT.

The chain joins TRBV20-1 to TRBJ2-1; 8 nucleotides line up with TRBD2. Trimming cost V 0 bases and J 5 bases; bases outside gene matches: 6. Per the germline V gene, CDR1 is DFQATT and CDR2 is SNEGSKA (reference sequence). This CDR3 is 15 amino acids long. The CDR3 DNA follows: TGCAGTGCTAGAGAGGCTGGGACTAGTGACAATGAGCAGTTCTTC. Its protein product is CSAREAGTSDNEQFF.

The table lists this clonotype with a few counts. The chain is built from TRBV10-3 and TRBJ1-5; D is uncertain. Trimming took off 0 bases at V and 3 bases at J, with 9 bases between the two ends. Germline assignment: CDR1 ENHRY and CDR2 SYGVKD. The CDR3 has 15 amino acids. CDR3 DNA: TGTGCCATCAGTGAGTCGGGCCGGATCAATCAGCCCCAGCATTTT. It encodes CAISESGRINQPQHF.

The chain has TRBV12-3 or TRBV12-4 and TRBJ2-7; weak D call: TRBD1 (7 bases). The CDR3 extends over 15 amino acids. The V end lost 6 bases, the J end lost 2 bases, and 17 bases lay between the germline ends. This CDR3 is CASSPRRGLAYEQYF. CDR3 bases: TGTGCCAGCAGCCCCCGGAGGGGGCTAGCCTACGAGCAGTACTTC.

At least ten counts were recorded for this clonotype. J is TRBJ2-2 and V is TRBV12-3 or TRBV12-4, with D perhaps matching TRBD2 (6 bases). The CDR3 is 15 residues long. V was pared by 2 bases and J by 4 bases, with 11 bases between. CDR3 amino acids: CASSLRQGGTGELFF. CDR3 coding DNA: TGTGCCAGCAGTTTACGGCAGGGAGGCACCGGGGAGCTGTTTTTT.

This clonotype was seen ten or more times. The rearrangement links TRBV5-1 to TRBJ1-4; D is undetermined. This CDR3 spans 13 amino acids. CDR1 and CDR2 (germline): SGHRS, YFSETQ. The germline V and J ends were trimmed by 5 bases and 1 base, with 6 bases remaining between them. The CDR3 region has the DNA TGCGCCAGCAGGGAGGGAACTAATGAAAAACTGTTTTTT. It translates to CASREGTNEKLFF.

This clonotype was seen only a few times. The chain links TRBV5-6 to TRBJ2-5; no firm D call. Per germline, CDR1 SGHDT and CDR2 YYEEEE. This CDR3 spans 17 amino acids. V was trimmed by 1 base and J by 2 bases, leaving 18 bases between them. CDR3 in amino acids: CASSLTVPISLQETQYF. The CDR3 DNA is TGTGCCAGCAGCTTGACTGTACCGATATCGTTACAAGAGACCCAGTACTTC.

This clonotype has only a few counts. In DNA, the CDR3 is TGTGCCATCAGGGGGACTAGCGGGAGCATGATAAGAGATACGCAGTATTTT. This sequence encodes CAIRGTSGSMIRDTQYF. The V call is TRBV10-3, the J call TRBJ2-3; 14 positions agree with TRBD2. This CDR3 comprises 17 residues. CDR1 and CDR2 (germline): ENHRY, SYGVKD. J lost 5 bases, V lost 6 bases, and 10 bases had no gene match.

This clonotype occurred a few times. One end of the junction fails to match germline, which may point to a read error. The chain uses TRBV19 and TRBJ2-3, with D possibly TRBD1 on 5 matching bases. The CDR3 contains 13 residues. Germline assignment: CDR1 LNHDA and CDR2 SQIVND (reference sequence). The DNA of the CDR3 is TGTGCCAGTACTCAGGGCTGGGCAGATACGCAGTACTTT. This codes for CASTQGWADTQYF.

The sample holds a few counts of this clonotype. J is TRBJ2-1 and V is TRBV7-8, with TRBD2 matching over 7 bases. The CDR3 loop spans 14 amino acids. Germline V CDR1 and CDR2: SGHVS, FQNEAQ. J was trimmed by 9 bases and V by 3 bases; bases with no gene match: 8. CDR3 nucleotide sequence: TGTGCCAGCAGCTTCGGCGGGAGTTTAATTGAGCAGTTCTTC. Translating gives CASSFGGSLIEQFF.

The chain recombines TRBV4-1 with TRBJ2-7, with D perhaps TRBD2 (6 bases). Germline values: CDR1 MGHRA, CDR2 YSYEKL. V lost 0 bases, J lost 4 bases, and 10 bases lay in between. This CDR3 contains 14 residues. CDR3 sequence: CASSQDQAGYEQYF. CDR3 nucleotides: TGCGCCAGCAGCCAAGATCAGGCGGGGTACGAGCAGTACTTC.

In its sample, this clonotype was seen a few times. The V gene is TRBV4-1, the J gene TRBJ1-6; D gene uncertain. CDR1 MGHRA and CDR2 YSYEKL come from the germline V gene. Trimming cost V 0 bases and J 14 bases, with 14 bases left between them. This CDR3 has 14 amino acids. This CDR3 reads CASSQEGSLAALHF. The CDR3 coding sequence is TGCGCCAGCAGCCAAGAAGGCTCTCTGGCGGCCCTCCACTTT.

The chain has TRBV29-1 and TRBJ1-2, with 11 bases matching TRBD1. This CDR3 contains 13 residues. The V gene's germline CDR1 is SQVTM and CDR2 ANQGSEA. V dropped 6 bases and J dropped 5; count of bases not matched to a gene: 5. CDR3 in DNA: TGCAGCGTACCGGGACAGGGGGAATATGGCTACACCTTC. Translation gives CSVPGQGEYGYTF.

This clonotype was seen a few times. The CDR3 is CASSSLAGYYEQYF. As DNA, the CDR3 is TGTGCCAGCAGTTCCCTAGCGGGATACTACGAGCAGTACTTC. The chain couples TRBV6-5 to TRBJ2-7, with 9 bases aligning to TRBD2. After removal of 4 bases from V and 3 bases from J, the junction contained 4 bases not matched to a gene. Germline lookup yields CDR1 MNHEY and CDR2 SVGAGI. The CDR3 length is 14 residues.

This chain uses TRBV7-8 with TRBJ2-1; 10 nucleotides line up with TRBD2. The CDR3 consists of 18 residues. The ends lost 2 bases at V and 1 base at J; junction bases unmatched: 8. Germline assignment: CDR1 SGHVS and CDR2 FQNEAQ. The CDR3 DNA reads as TGTGCCAGCAGCTTAAAGGCTAGCGGGAGTATTTCCTACAATGAGCAGTTCTTC. Translated: CASSLKASGSISYNEQFF. Looking up the rest from reference TRBV7-8 and TRBJ2-1 gives the full variable domain: GAGVSQSPRYKVAKRGQDVALRCDPISGHVSLFWYQQALGQGPEFLTYFQNEAQLDKSGLPSDRFFAERPEGSVSTLKIQRTQQEDSAVYLCASSLKASGSISYNEQFFGPGTRLTVL.

Only a few counts were recorded for this clonotype. The chain has TRBV12-3 or TRBV12-4 and TRBJ2-3; 8 bases align to TRBD2. The junction had 11 bases not matched to a gene; V was cut back by 6 bases and J by 6 bases. This CDR3 contains 15 residues. Here the CDR3 DNA reads TGTGCCAGCAGGGCTCGGGAGGGAGGGCCTGATACGCAGTATTTT. Protein product: CASRAREGGPDTQYF.

This clonotype was recorded many times. V is TRBV11-2 and J is TRBJ2-5; no clear D gene. Germline loops: CDR1 SGHAT, CDR2 FQNNGV. The V and J ends lost 5 bases and 1 base respectively, with 5 bases between them. CDR3 length equals 12 residues. The CDR3 sequence: CASSPAQETQYF. In DNA, the CDR3 is TGTGCCAGCAGCCCCGCCCAAGAGACCCAGTACTTC.

This clonotype was observed at least ten times. The chain carries TRBV12-3 or TRBV12-4 and TRBJ2-1, with TRBD2 identical over 8 bases. V was pared by 6 bases and J by 4 bases, with 11 bases of the junction left unmatched. The CDR3 length is 16 residues. The DNA of the CDR3 is TGTGCCAGCAGGCCCCTCGGGGGGGGAAGATACAATGAGCAGTTCTTC. Its protein is CASRPLGGGRYNEQFF.

This clonotype was counted many times. J is TRBJ2-2 and V is TRBV24-1; weak D call: TRBD1 (6 bases). The germline gives CDR1 KGHDR, CDR2 SFDVKD. Trimming cost V 3 bases and J 2 bases, with 18 bases left between them. The CDR3 is 18 amino acids. CDR3 bases: TGTGCCACCAGTGATCGCCAGTTCAGGGGACGAAACACCGGGGAGCTGTTTTTT. Translated, it gives CATSDRQFRGRNTGELFF.

In this sample, this clonotype turned up a few times. The genes are TRBV30 and TRBJ2-2; unclear D gene. The length of the CDR3 is 16 residues. Trimming removed 5 bases at V and 0 bases at J, with 16 bases between. Germline CDR1 GTSNPN, CDR2 SVGIG (reference sequence). CDR3 sequence: CAWEKLDGPNTGELFF. As DNA, the CDR3 is TGTGCCTGGGAGAAACTGGACGGACCGAACACCGGGGAGCTGTTTTTT. The full variable domain, in which reference TRBV30 and TRBJ2-2 provide the parts outside the CDR3, is SQTIHQWPATLVQPVGSPLSLECTVEGTSNPNLYWYRQAAGRGLQLLFYSVGIGQISSEVPQNLSASRPQDRQFILSSKKLLLSDSGFYLCAWEKLDGPNTGELFFGEGSRLTVL.

V and J are TRBV20-1 and TRBJ2-1; maybe TRBD2 (6 bases). From germline, CDR1 is DFQATT and CDR2 SNEGSKA (reference sequence). Between the trimmed V and J ends, which lost 4 bases and 10 bases, there was a span of 17 bases. This CDR3 is 13 amino acids long. The CDR3 is CSAIRGGAGEQFF. The DNA for the CDR3 is TGCAGTGCTATCCGGGGCGGGGCAGGGGAGCAGTTCTTC.

This clonotype was recorded many times. The chain uses TRBV10-3 and TRBJ1-6; 7 positions match TRBD1. The germline CDR1 and CDR2 sequences are ENHRY and SYGVKD. Trimming took 3 bases from V and 5 from J; bases not matched to a gene: 4. This CDR3 contains 15 residues. Here the CDR3 reads CAISELTGNNSPLHF. As DNA, the CDR3 is TGTGCCATCAGTGAACTGACAGGGAATAATTCACCCCTCCACTTT.

This clonotype showed up just a few times. This chain connects TRBV24-1 to TRBJ2-7; D remains unclear. The CDR3 runs to 13 residues. Germline V gene lookup returns CDR1 KGHDR and CDR2 SFDVKD. The ends were cut back, 7 bases at V and 4 bases at J, with 13 bases in the middle. CDR3 in amino acids: CATSTARTYEQYF. CDR3 nucleotides: TGTGCCACCAGCACGGCTAGAACATACGAGCAGTACTTC.

The CDR3 nucleotides are TGCAGTGCTAGAGGGGGGACAGAGCCGATTGAAAAACTGTTTTTT. Its translation is CSARGGTEPIEKLFF. The chain couples TRBV20-1 to TRBJ1-4; 7 bases fit TRBD1. CDR3 length equals 15 residues. The V gene's germline CDR1 is DFQATT and CDR2 SNEGSKA (reference sequence). J gave up 7 bases and V 1 base, and 9 bases lay outside the gene matches.

The V gene is TRBV7-9, the J gene TRBJ1-2; D not resolved. This CDR3 spans 13 amino acids. The germline gives CDR1 SEHNR, CDR2 FQNEAQ (reference sequence). With 5 bases removed from V and 8 bases from J, the gap between germline ends came to 15 bases. In DNA form, the CDR3 reads TGTGCCAGCAGCCAGGACCTGCAGTTCGGCTACACCTTC. Protein: CASSQDLQFGYTF.

This clonotype turned up a few times. The V call is TRBV30, the J call TRBJ1-5, with D hard to call. The CDR3 runs 13 residues. V lost 4 bases, J lost 3 bases, and 10 bases lay in between. From germline, CDR1 is GTSNPN and CDR2 SVGIG (reference sequence). CDR3 protein: CAWNGGNNQPQHF. CDR3 bases: TGTGCCTGGAATGGCGGGAACAATCAGCCCCAGCATTTT.

V is TRBV5-1 and J is TRBJ2-1; 9 positions agree with TRBD2. V trimming: 5 bases; J trimming: 3 bases; junction bases outside the gene matches: 24. The germline V gene has CDR1 SGHRS and CDR2 YFSETQ. The CDR3 covers 21 residues. As DNA, the CDR3 is TGCGCCAGCAGGGGACCGAGACAGGGAGGAATGACAGCGGGAGGCTACAATGAGCAGTTCTTC. It encodes CASRGPRQGGMTAGGYNEQFF.